Detailed here is one T cell receptor (beta chain). V lost 8 bases, J lost 4 bases, and 15 bases lay in between. This CDR3 region has 14 residues. Per the germline V gene, CDR1 is SNHLY and CDR2 is FYNNEI. Profiling relied on immunoSEQ multiplex PCR, and the TCRdb table lists in-frame clones only, not all of them. The sample has 200,000 to 250,000 clones; around 88% are singletons. This sample is part of a study of blood T cell repertoires in COVID-19. Sequenced: peripheral blood. The sequence came from a man older than 75 with acute or convalescent COVID-19. This chain uses TRBV2 with TRBJ1-5; D is perhaps TRBD1 (5 bases). The DNA of the CDR3 is TGTGCCAGCGAACGGGGAGGGGAGAATCAGCCCCAGCATTTT. It is translated as CASERGGENQPQHF.